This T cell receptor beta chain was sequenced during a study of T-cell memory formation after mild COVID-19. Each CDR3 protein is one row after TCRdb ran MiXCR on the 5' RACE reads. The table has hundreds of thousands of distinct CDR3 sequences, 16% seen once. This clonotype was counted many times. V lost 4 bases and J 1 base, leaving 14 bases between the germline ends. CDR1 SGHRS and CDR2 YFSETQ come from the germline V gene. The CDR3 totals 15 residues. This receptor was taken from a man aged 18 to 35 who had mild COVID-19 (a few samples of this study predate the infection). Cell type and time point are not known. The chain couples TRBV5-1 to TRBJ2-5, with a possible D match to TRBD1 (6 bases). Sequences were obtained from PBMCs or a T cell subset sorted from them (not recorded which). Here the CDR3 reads CASSDPGHPQETQYF. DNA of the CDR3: TGCGCCAGCAGCGACCCGGGACATCCCCAAGAGACCCAGTACTTC.